This TCR beta chain was captured in a study of T cells after yellow fever vaccination. Points from the study as a whole: Most clones from primary vaccination were detected again post-booster (roughly 96% CD4, about 88% CD8). It was the secondary response that reached its peak faster, day 5 versus 15, but it was weaker. It was a small share of clonotypes that appeared in both CD4 and CD8 compartments.

As to this clonotype: Its antigen is as yet unknown.

A process of 5'RACE template switching, which added a universal primer site and UMIs, was used to make TCR cDNA. TCRdb fed the 5' RACE reads into MiXCR, producing one record per CDR3 protein. The table shows approximately 300,000 distinct CDR3 sequences, with 10% to 15% occurring only once. Germline CDR1 is SQVTM and CDR2 is ANQGSEA. V was cut by 4 bases and J by 6 bases, with 19 bases left in between. The CDR3 extends over 14 amino acids. This chain joins TRBV29-1 and TRBJ2-7, with D uncertain. This specimen consisted of CD4+ T cells sorted from PBMCs, obtained 45 days after the yellow fever booster vaccination. The source of this sequence is a man aged 25-45 years who received the YFV17D yellow fever vaccine. CDR3 residues: CSVATGSTVVEQYF. CDR3 in DNA: TGCAGCGTTGCCACCGGGTCCACTGTGGTCGAGCAGTACTTC.